This TCR beta chain was profiled in a study of OX40 agonist ivuxolimab in advanced cancers. Background on the study: Patients were treated with ivuxolimab, an agonistic anti-OX40 (CD134) antibody. The group had a mean age of about 65 years, ranged from about 20 to 79, and was 80% to 90% male.

General study results and limits: Antigen specificity remained undetermined for the expanded peripheral T cells.

Regarding this clone: No antigen is known for it.

Sequencing used immunoSEQ multiplex PCR; TCRdb keeps in-frame clones, though not all of them. The sample holds more than 100,000 clones, 75% to 90% seen once. The sequencing used CD4+ or CD8+ T cells sorted from blood, collected in a trial of the OX40 agonist ivuxolimab. The receptor was derived from an adult with an advanced solid tumor such as melanoma, head and neck, liver or kidney cancer.

This CDR3 reads CASSLAQGSQETQYF. CDR3 DNA sequence: TGTGCCAGCAGCTTAGCCCAGGGGAGCCAAGAGACCCAGTACTTC. The chain has TRBV7-7 and TRBJ2-5; the D gene is possibly TRBD1 (6 bases). Germline loops: CDR1 SSHAT, CDR2 FNYEAQ (reference sequence). The CDR3 is made up of 15 amino acids. V gave up 0 bases and J gave up 1 base, with 9 bases separating them.